This TCR beta chain was obtained from a study of CD4+ T cells in melanoma. Study-level findings and limits: A reported correlation linked neoantigen-specific CD4+ T cells to CD8+, macrophage and B cell function. Diverse differentiation states were reported for melanoma neoantigen-specific CD4+ T cells.

The V gene's germline CDR1 is ENHRY and CDR2 SYGVKD. V was shortened by 8 bases and J by 5 bases, with 15 bases between the two germline ends. The CDR3 is made up of 13 amino acids. Notes on this clone: Its antigen is still unknown.

Clones were read by immunoSEQ multiplex PCR, and TCRdb kept only the in-frame ones, dropping some. In the table there are about 140,000 clones, about nine tenths of which are singletons. V is TRBV10-3 and J is TRBJ2-5; the D gene is possibly TRBD1 (6 bases). The origin of this receptor is a human donor with melanoma. CDR3: CAISKGVEETQYF. In DNA, the CDR3 is TGTGCCATCTCAAAGGGGGTGGAGGAGACCCAGTACTTC.